A single sample gave rise to the 7 T cell receptor beta chains below, sequenced in a study of T-cell reconstitution after alpha-beta-depleted transplantation in children. A library of TCRbeta sequences, prepared with unique molecular identifiers, was generated. TCRdb independently ran MiXCR on the PCR reads; one entry per CDR3 protein. The sample has about a million distinct CDR3 sequences, about 26% seen once; the top ten hold under 30%. The sample was PBMCs, mostly from graft donor cells, taken 360 days after TCRalphabeta/CD19-depleted stem cell transplant. The receptors originated from a boy less than two years old who had a stem cell transplant for SCID, so the T cells may come from the graft donor.

The chain has TRBV29-1 and TRBJ1-1; 7 bases align to TRBD1. This CDR3 is 13 amino acids long. Germline values: CDR1 SQVTM, CDR2 ANQGSEA. Trimming cost V 8 bases and J 3 bases; bases outside gene matches: 9. CDR3 sequence (DNA): TGCAGCTGTGGAAGGGGGCGAGACACTGAAGCTTTCTTT. Amino acids: CSCGRGRDTEAFF.

The chain carries TRBV2 and TRBJ2-4; D unresolved. CDR3 length equals 14 residues. Germline loops: CDR1 SNHLY, CDR2 FYNNEI. V lost 6 bases to trimming and J lost 0 bases, with 9 bases between them. CDR3 DNA: TGTGCCAGCAGGGCCGGTCTAGCCAAAAACATTCAGTACTTC. Its translation: CASRAGLAKNIQYF.

This clonotype was picked up a small number of times. This chain links TRBV29-1 with TRBJ2-3, with a possible D match to TRBD2 (6 bases). This CDR3 region has 16 residues. Germline CDR1 is SQVTM and CDR2 is ANQGSEA. Trimming took off 3 bases at V and 2 bases at J, with 18 bases between the two ends. The CDR3 nucleotides are TGCAGCGTTGACTGGGGGAGGCGGCTCCTCACAGATACGCAGTATTTT. It translates to CSVDWGRRLLTDTQYF.

This clonotype showed up just a few times. The J gene is TRBJ1-6, the V gene TRBV12-3 or TRBV12-4; no firm D call. The CDR3 loop spans 13 amino acids. The CDR3 protein is CASSPGLNSPLHF. The CDR3 nucleotides read TGTGCTTCAAGCCCCGGGCTTAATTCACCCCTCCACTTT.

This clonotype was picked up a small number of times. The J gene is TRBJ1-2, the V gene TRBV12-3 or TRBV12-4, with D uncertain. Trimming took 4 bases from V and 6 from J, leaving 15 bases between them. CDR3 size: 14 residues. CDR3 protein: CASSWRGRADGYTF. Here the CDR3 DNA reads TGTGCCAGCAGTTGGAGAGGACGGGCGGATGGCTACACCTTC.

V usage is TRBV29-1 and J usage is TRBJ2-3; D is possibly TRBD1 (5 bases). This CDR3 has 17 amino acids. V was cut by 3 bases and J by 4 bases, with 23 bases left in between. The germline CDR1 and CDR2 sequences are SQVTM and ANQGSEA. The DNA of the CDR3 is TGCAGCGTTGAGTCCGGGTCGGGCAGGGCGGCGGCAGATACGCAGTATTTT. Protein sequence: CSVESGSGRAAADTQYF.

Only a few counts were recorded for this clonotype. This chain links TRBV6-4 with TRBJ2-7; a weak D match, TRBD1 (6 bases). The CDR3 consists of 15 residues. CDR1 and CDR2 (germline): MRHNA, SNTAGT. V gave up 6 bases and J gave up 0 bases, with 15 bases separating them. CDR3 residues: CASSDGTFSSYEQYF. DNA for the CDR3: TGTGCCAGCAGCGATGGGACATTCAGCTCCTACGAGCAGTACTTC.